A selection of T cell receptor beta chains follows, all from one sample in a study of CD8 T cells in Susac syndrome. TCRdb reprocessed the immunoSEQ multiplex PCR reads via MiXCR and lists one record per CDR3 protein. Of approximately 170,000 distinct CDR3 sequences in the sample, 92% are singletons; the top ten hold 0.065% to 0.085%. Sequenced sample: CD4+ T cells from PBMCs. Receptors originate from a human donor in good health. CDR3s include the opening cysteine and the closing phenylalanine or tryptophan. The D gene is left open where the match is weak. Clone size is not always given. Where it is, it says once, few, many or a class for expanded clones.

d_call | clone_size | j_call | v_call | cdr3_aa | cdr3_nt
NA | NA | TRBJ1-1 | TRBV7-8 | CASSLAGDHTEAFF | TGTGCCAGCAGCTTAGCGGGGGATCACACTGAAGCTTTCTTT
NA | NA | TRBJ1-5 | TRBV7-9 | CASSPRAGQPQHF | TGTGCCAGCAGCCCTCGGGCGGGACAGCCCCAGCATTTT
NA | NA | TRBJ1-5 | TRBV6-6 | CASSHGRDGGQPQHF | TGTGCCAGCAGCCACGGTCGGGACGGGGGCCAGCCCCAGCATTTT
NA | NA | TRBJ1-1 | TRBV27 | CASSPRTVGATEAFF | TGTGCCAGCAGTCCCCGGACAGTGGGCGCCACTGAAGCTTTCTTT
TRBD2 | NA | TRBJ2-1 | TRBV5-1 | CASRPIAGANNEQFF | TGCGCCAGCCGACCCATAGCGGGAGCGAACAATGAGCAGTTCTTC
NA | NA | TRBJ1-3 | TRBV6-5 | CASSLGVNSGNTIYF | TGTGCCAGCAGTCTGGGAGTAAACTCTGGAAACACCATATATTTT
TRBD2 | NA | TRBJ2-3 | TRBV10-1 | CASGTSGDTQYF | TGCGCCAGCGGGACTAGCGGAGATACGCAGTATTTT
NA | NA | TRBJ2-3 | TRBV5-4 | CASSSGQITDTQYF | TGTGCCAGCAGCTCCGGACAGATCACAGATACGCAGTATTTT
NA | once | TRBJ2-2 | TRBV7-9 | CASTRDLTGELFF | TGTGCCAGCACCAGGGACCTCACCGGGGAGCTGTTTTTT
NA | NA | TRBJ1-1 | TRBV6-6 | CASRVHDTEAFF | TGTGCCAGCAGGGTTCACGACACTGAAGCTTTCTTT
TRBD1 | NA | TRBJ2-2 | TRBV5-4 | CASSRQGYTGELFF | TGTGCCAGCAGCCGACAGGGTTACACCGGGGAGCTGTTTTTT
NA | NA | TRBJ1-2 | TRBV2 | CASSVGTSYGYTF | TGTGCCAGCAGCGTAGGGACATCCTATGGCTACACCTTC
NA | NA | TRBJ2-1 | TRBV28 | CASLGHLGRQSSYNEQFF | TGTGCCAGCCTAGGACACCTAGGGCGGCAGAGCTCCTACAATGAGCAGTTCTTC
NA | NA | TRBJ2-7 | TRBV6-6 | CASTTPGAGVGEQYF | TGTGCCAGCACGACCCCGGGGGCGGGAGTGGGCGAGCAGTACTTC
NA | NA | TRBJ2-5 | TRBV11-2 | CASSQNLQETQYF | TGTGCCAGCAGCCAAAACCTCCAAGAGACCCAGTACTTC
NA | NA | TRBJ1-2 | TRBV3-1 | CASSPGIRPTKFNYGYTF | TGTGCCAGCAGCCCGGGGATTCGACCTACCAAGTTTAACTATGGCTACACCTTC
NA | NA | TRBJ1-2 | TRBV6-1 | CASSEDFGGYTF | TGTGCCAGCAGTGAAGATTTCGGTGGCTACACCTTC
NA | NA | TRBJ2-2 | TRBV10-3 | CAISGTGELFF | TGTGCCATCAGCGGCACCGGGGAGCTGTTTTTT
NA | NA | TRBJ1-1 | TRBV27 | CASTLRANTEAFF | TGTGCCAGCACCCTGAGGGCCAACACTGAAGCTTTCTTT
NA | NA | TRBJ2-7 | TRBV2 | CASSETSWPGEQYF | TGTGCCAGCAGTGAAACTAGCTGGCCCGGCGAGCAGTACTTC
NA | NA | TRBJ2-7 | TRBV18 | CASSPTKGYEQYF | TGTGCCAGCTCACCAACAAAGGGATACGAGCAGTACTTC
NA | NA | TRBJ2-7 | TRBV6-2/TRBV6-3 | CASNRGGSDYEQYF | TGTGCCAGCAATAGAGGGGGATCGGACTACGAGCAGTACTTC
TRBD1 | NA | TRBJ2-1 | TRBV30 | CAWDRQGAYNEQFF | TGTGCCTGGGACCGACAGGGGGCCTACAATGAGCAGTTCTTC
NA | NA | TRBJ1-1 | TRBV30 | CAWSVTTEAFF | TGTGCCTGGAGTGTGACAACTGAAGCTTTCTTT
NA | NA | TRBJ2-4 | TRBV20-1 | CSAPGVAKNIQYF | TGCAGTGCGCCAGGGGTAGCCAAAAACATTCAGTACTTC
TRBD1 | NA | TRBJ2-1 | TRBV7-3 | CASSSTHRGNSYNEQFF | TGTGCCAGCAGCTCAACCCACAGGGGAAACTCCTACAATGAGCAGTTCTTC
NA | NA | TRBJ2-5 | TRBV6-2/TRBV6-3 | CASSYVAGETQYF | TGTGCCAGCAGTTACGTGGCAGGAGAGACCCAGTACTTC
NA | NA | TRBJ1-1 | TRBV4-1 | CASSQSQAGSSEAFF | TGCGCCAGCAGCCAAAGCCAGGCAGGGTCCTCTGAAGCTTTCTTT
NA | once | TRBJ1-4 | TRBV5-1 | CASSLGGNNEKLFF | TGCGCCAGCAGCTTGGGAGGTAATAATGAAAAACTGTTTTTT
NA | NA | TRBJ2-7 | TRBV19 | CASSIDLLSYEQYF | TGTGCCAGTAGTATAGACCTCCTCTCCTACGAGCAGTACTTC
NA | NA | TRBJ1-2 | TRBV28 | CASRTPGASSGYGYTF | TGTGCCAGCAGGACCCCCGGGGCCTCATCAGGCTATGGCTACACCTTC
TRBD1 | NA | TRBJ2-2 | TRBV5-1 | CASSLEGRGKFTGELFF | TGCGCCAGCAGCTTGGAGGGCAGGGGGAAATTCACCGGGGAGCTGTTTTTT
NA | NA | TRBJ2-5 | TRBV29-1 | CSVIGQPQQETQYF | TGCAGCGTTATAGGACAGCCTCAGCAAGAGACCCAGTACTTC
NA | NA | TRBJ1-2 | TRBV25-1 | CASSPEDSVYGYTF | TGTGCCAGCAGCCCCGAGGACAGCGTCTATGGCTACACCTTC
NA | NA | TRBJ2-1 | TRBV18 | CASARDSSEYNEQFF | TGTGCCAGCGCCCGGGACTCTTCGGAATACAATGAGCAGTTCTTC
NA | NA | TRBJ2-5 | TRBV11-2 | CASSPRLGMIETQYF | TGTGCCAGCAGCCCCAGGCTGGGGATGATAGAGACCCAGTACTTC
NA | NA | TRBJ2-3 | TRBV20-1 | CSADGSGTDTQYF | TGCAGTGCGGATGGGTCGGGTACAGATACGCAGTATTTT
NA | NA | TRBJ1-1 | TRBV6-2/TRBV6-3 | CASSPGGWGTEAFF | TGTGCCAGCAGCCCGGGCGGCTGGGGGACTGAAGCTTTCTTT
NA | NA | TRBJ2-1 | TRBV7-9 | CASSSQGGGSYNEQFF | TGTGCCAGCAGCTCGCAGGGGGGTGGGTCCTACAATGAGCAGTTCTTC
TRBD1 | NA | TRBJ2-7 | TRBV5-1 | CASSAGTGPYEQYF | TGCGCCAGCAGCGCAGGGACAGGGCCCTACGAGCAGTACTTC
TRBD2 | once | TRBJ2-1 | TRBV28 | CASSLGGRGNEQFF | TGTGCCAGCAGTTTAGGCGGGAGAGGCAATGAGCAGTTCTTC
NA | NA | TRBJ2-7 | TRBV6-2/TRBV6-3 | CASSYPTSPYEQYF | TGTGCCAGCAGTTACCCAACGAGCCCCTACGAGCAGTACTTC
NA | NA | TRBJ2-3 | TRBV12-3/TRBV12-4 | CASSLSETTDTQYF | TGTGCCAGCAGTTTATCGGAGACCACAGATACGCAGTATTTT
NA | NA | TRBJ1-2 | TRBV2 | CASSGMTAYGYTF | TGTGCCAGCAGTGGGATGACAGCTTATGGCTACACCTTC
NA | NA | TRBJ2-7 | TRBV29-1 | CSVDQGYEQYF | TGCAGCGTTGATCAGGGCTACGAGCAGTACTTC
NA | NA | TRBJ2-7 | TRBV2 | CASSDQGDSYEQYF | TGTGCCAGCAGTGATCAGGGCGACTCCTACGAGCAGTACTTC
NA | NA | TRBJ2-1 | TRBV3-1 | CASSRNRNEQFF | TGTGCCAGCAGCCGTAATAGGAATGAGCAGTTCTTC
TRBD2 | NA | TRBJ2-5 | TRBV5-1 | CASSRMGLAASQETQYF | TGCGCCAGCAGCCGGATGGGACTAGCAGCTTCACAAGAGACCCAGTACTTC
TRBD2 | NA | TRBJ2-5 | TRBV3-1 | CASGTSGGRETQYF | TGTGCCAGCGGTACTAGCGGGGGGAGAGAGACCCAGTACTTC
NA | NA | TRBJ2-7 | TRBV6-2/TRBV6-3 | CASSNPSKGEQYF | TGTGCCAGCAGTAACCCATCGAAGGGCGAGCAGTACTTC
TRBD1 | once | TRBJ2-5 | TRBV10-3 | CAISDPRQGKTQYF | TGTGCCATCAGTGATCCCAGACAGGGGAAGACCCAGTACTTC